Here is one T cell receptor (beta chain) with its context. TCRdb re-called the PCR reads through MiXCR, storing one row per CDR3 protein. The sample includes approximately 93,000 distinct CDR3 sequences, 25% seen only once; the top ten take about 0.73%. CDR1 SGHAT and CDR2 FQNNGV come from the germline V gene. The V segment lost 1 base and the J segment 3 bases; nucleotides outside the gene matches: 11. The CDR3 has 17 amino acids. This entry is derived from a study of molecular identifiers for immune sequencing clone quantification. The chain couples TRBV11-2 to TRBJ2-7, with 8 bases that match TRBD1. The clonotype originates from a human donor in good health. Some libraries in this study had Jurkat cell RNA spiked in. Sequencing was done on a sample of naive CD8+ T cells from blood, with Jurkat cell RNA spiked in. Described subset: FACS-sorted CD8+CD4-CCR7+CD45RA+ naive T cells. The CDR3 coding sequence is TGTGCCAGCAGCTTAGGCCACGGAGTTACAGGGGGCTACGAGCAGTACTTC. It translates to CASSLGHGVTGGYEQYF.